These 20 T cell receptor beta chains originate from one sample sequenced in a study of CD8+ T cells in alopecia areata. Treatment defined: oral pan-JAK inhibitor, 5-10 mg twice daily. RNA was extracted and reverse transcribed into cDNA as the sequencing template. Sequencing was performed with immunoSEQ multiplex PCR; in TCRdb, only in-frame clones are kept and a portion is missing. The top ten clones hold approximately 1.7% of a sample with under 350,000 clones, about three fifths of them seen once. Specimen: CD4+ T cells sorted from blood, collected at week 24, from a patient treated with tofacitinib. The source of these receptors is a human donor with alopecia areata.

The genes are TRBV27 and TRBJ1-5; no reliable D call. The CDR3 runs 14 residues. Germline CDR1 is MNHEY and CDR2 is SMNVEV (reference sequence). V was clipped by 6 bases and J by 11 bases, with 20 bases between them. CDR3 region: CASRTLDFSSAQHF. The CDR3 DNA reads as TGTGCCAGCAGGACCCTGGACTTTTCGTCGGCCCAGCATTTT.

CDR3 sequence: CAWSARTPSNSPLHF. In nucleotides, the CDR3 is TGTGCCTGGAGTGCCCGGACGCCTTCCAATTCACCCCTCCACTTT. The rearrangement links TRBV30 to TRBJ1-6; D is ambiguous. The V gene lost 1 base and the J gene lost 7 bases, with 14 bases spanning the gap. Germline-derived CDR1 and CDR2 are GTSNPN and SVGIG (reference sequence). The CDR3 runs 15 residues.

The rearrangement joins TRBV18 to TRBJ2-1, with D perhaps TRBD1 (6 bases). This CDR3 has 17 residues. The V end was cut by 5 bases, the J end by 1 base, with 18 bases between. Germline V CDR1 and CDR2: KGHSH, LQKENI. CDR3 sequence (DNA): TGTGCCAGCTCAACCCGCCCACAGGGAGAATCCTACAATGAGCAGTTCTTC. Its protein is CASSTRPQGESYNEQFF.

This clone was observed a single time. Written as DNA, the CDR3 is TGCAGCGCTGTGGGGCCCAACTACGAGCAGTACTTC. The encoded protein is CSAVGPNYEQYF. This chain links TRBV29-1 with TRBJ2-7, with D possibly matching TRBD1 (5 bases). CDR1 and CDR2 from the germline V gene are SQVTM and ANQGSEA. V was cut by 7 bases and J by 3 bases, with 13 bases left in between. This CDR3 region has 12 residues.

This clone turned up a few times. The chain carries TRBV10-3 and TRBJ2-3; 7 bases are shared with TRBD2. J was trimmed by 0 bases and V by 1 base; bases with no gene match: 7. Germline V gene lookup returns CDR1 ENHRY and CDR2 SYGVKD. This CDR3 contains 17 residues. CDR3 nucleotides: TGTGCCATCAGTGAGTTAAATCTAGCGGCTAGCACAGATACGCAGTATTTT. Protein sequence: CAISELNLAASTDTQYF.

This clone appeared once. The chain employs TRBV30 and TRBJ1-1, with 10 bases identical to TRBD1. The CDR3 length is 16 residues. The germline V gene has CDR1 GTSNPN and CDR2 SVGIG (reference sequence). The trim removed 2 bases at V and 6 bases at J, leaving 12 bases unmatched. As DNA, the CDR3 is TGTGCCTGGAGTAGACAGGGGGCGCGAGTAAATTCTGAAGCTTTCTTT. It codes for CAWSRQGARVNSEAFF.

This chain connects TRBV15 to TRBJ2-5; no clear D. Germline V CDR1 and CDR2: LNHNV, YYDKDF (reference sequence). This CDR3 is 14 amino acids long. V dropped 0 bases and J dropped 5 bases, with 10 bases sitting between them. The DNA of the CDR3 is TGTGCCACCAGCAGAGACCCCGGGCTGGAGACCCAGTACTTC. Translating gives CATSRDPGLETQYF.

The rearrangement joins TRBV7-2 to TRBJ2-7; 9 bases fit TRBD1. The V gene end was trimmed by 5 bases and the J gene end by 7 bases; junction bases not matched to a gene: 9. In germline, CDR1 is SGHTA, CDR2 FQGNSA. The CDR3 runs 14 residues. The CDR3 loop is CASSPDRGTIEQYF. The DNA of the CDR3 is TGTGCCAGCAGCCCGGACAGGGGAACGATTGAGCAGTACTTC.

This clone has only a few counts. This chain links TRBV27 with TRBJ2-1; no definite D call. The CDR3 loop spans 13 amino acids. Germline values: CDR1 MNHEY, CDR2 SMNVEV (reference sequence). V gave up 0 bases and J gave up 10 bases, with 10 bases separating them. This CDR3 reads CASSLSLSNEQFF. CDR3 bases: TGTGCCAGCAGTTTATCGTTGTCTAACGAGCAGTTCTTC.

V usage is TRBV7-2 and J usage is TRBJ2-5; D is ambiguous. Germline CDR1 is SGHTA and CDR2 is FQGNSA. With 5 bases removed from V and 3 bases from J, the gap between germline ends came to 13 bases. The CDR3 totals 14 residues. CDR3 in DNA: TGTGCCAGCAGCGCCCGTTCTGGGGAAGAGACCCAGTACTTC. It encodes CASSARSGEETQYF.

V and J are TRBV10-3 and TRBJ2-7; TRBD1 agrees at 11 bases. Germline V CDR1 and CDR2: ENHRY, SYGVKD. The CDR3 sequence is 13 residues long. With 4 bases clipped from V and 5 bases from J, the junction kept 1 base outside the gene matches. CDR3 residues: CAISGTGGDEQYF. For the CDR3, the DNA is TGTGCCATCAGTGGGACAGGGGGCGACGAGCAGTACTTC.

V and J are TRBV7-9 and TRBJ2-7; D perhaps matches TRBD2 (7 bases). In germline, CDR1 is SEHNR, CDR2 FQNEAQ (reference sequence). Trimming shortened V by 2 bases and J by 2 bases, and 13 bases separated the two germline ends. This CDR3 has 15 amino acids. CDR3 in DNA: TGTGCCAGCAGCTTAAGCGGGACACTCGCCTACGAGCAGTACTTC. Translating it yields CASSLSGTLAYEQYF.

In this sample, this clone turned up a few times. The chain is built from TRBV5-1 and TRBJ2-7, with TRBD1 as a possible D gene (5 bases). Trimming removed 7 bases from V and 5 bases from J, with 22 bases in between. Germline-derived CDR1 and CDR2 are SGHRS and YFSETQ. CDR3 size: 15 residues. CDR3 residues: CASAVLGPTSHEQYF. The CDR3 nucleotides read TGCGCCAGCGCAGTATTGGGGCCGACCTCTCACGAGCAGTACTTC. Full variable domain (missing parts from reference TRBV5-1 and TRBJ2-7): KAGVTQTPRYLIKTRGQQVTLSCSPISGHRSVSWYQQTPGQGLQFLFEYFSETQRNKGNFPGRFSGRQFSNSRSEMNVSTLELGDSALYLCASAVLGPTSHEQYFGPGTRLTVT.

This chain uses TRBV5-6 with TRBJ2-5; D gene uncertain. The V gene's germline CDR1 is SGHDT and CDR2 YYEEEE. The CDR3 has 14 residues. V lost 2 bases and J 0 bases, leaving 8 bases between the germline ends. CDR3 sequence: CASSLQRYQETQYF. The CDR3 DNA is TGTGCCAGCAGCTTACAGAGATACCAAGAGACCCAGTACTTC.

The chain has TRBV4-2 and TRBJ2-3, with D perhaps assigned TRBD1 or TRBD2 (5 bases each). This CDR3 has 16 residues. Germline V gives CDR1 LGHNA, CDR2 YNFKEQ. Trimming shortened V by 0 bases and J by 6 bases, and 16 bases separated the two germline ends. CDR3 DNA: TGTGCCAGCAGCCAAGAGAGGGGCAGGGATTGGGATACGCAGTATTTT. Translated: CASSQERGRDWDTQYF.

This clone came up a few times. This chain joins TRBV5-6 and TRBJ2-7, with D maybe TRBD1 (6 bases). V shed 0 bases and J shed 7 bases, with 14 bases lying between them. Looked up from germline, CDR1 is SGHDT and CDR2 is YYEEEE. The CDR3 is 14 residues long. In DNA, the CDR3 is TGTGCCAGCAGCTTGGTTGGGGGCTCGGGGGAGCAGTACTTC. Translation: CASSLVGGSGEQYF.

This clone appeared once. The chain carries TRBV5-1 and TRBJ1-1; 8 bases are shared with TRBD1. The CDR3 spans 15 residues. Germline lookup yields CDR1 SGHRS and CDR2 YFSETQ. V was clipped by 4 bases and J by 4 bases; unmatched bases: 9. DNA of the CDR3: TGCGCCAGCAGCAAAGACCGACAGGGGAGCACTGAAGCTTTCTTT. Translation gives CASSKDRQGSTEAFF.

This sequence joins TRBV19 and TRBJ2-1; a possible D gene is TRBD2 (5 bases). Germline V gene data show CDR1 as LNHDA and CDR2 as SQIVND (reference sequence). This CDR3 comprises 12 residues. The V end lost 0 bases, the J end lost 9 bases, and 6 bases lay between the germline ends. CDR3 DNA sequence: TGTGCCAGTAGTATAGATGAGGGTGAGCAGTTCTTC. Translating gives CASSIDEGEQFF.

This clone turned up a few times. The rearrangement uses TRBV7-2 and TRBJ1-1, with D unclear. The V gene lost 5 bases and the J gene lost 3 bases, with 10 bases spanning the gap. CDR3 length: 13 amino acids. The V gene's germline CDR1 is SGHTA and CDR2 FQGNSA. In DNA, the CDR3 is TGTGCCAGCAGCCCCAATCCTGACACTGAAGCTTTCTTT. Translating it yields CASSPNPDTEAFF. Full variable domain (rest looked up from reference TRBV7-2 and TRBJ1-1): GAGVSQSPSNKVTEKGKDVELRCDPISGHTALYWYRQSLGQGLEFLIYFQGNSAPDKSGLPSDRFSAERTGGSVSTLTIQRTQQEDSAVYLCASSPNPDTEAFFGQGTRLTVV.

The V and J genes are TRBV7-9 and TRBJ1-2; D not resolved. V was trimmed by 11 bases and J by 2 bases, leaving 12 bases between them. The CDR3 runs 12 residues. CDR1 is SEHNR, CDR2 FQNEAQ, per germline (reference sequence). The CDR3 loop is CALPRFNYGYTF. DNA for the CDR3: TGTGCCCTCCCCAGATTCAACTATGGCTACACCTTC.